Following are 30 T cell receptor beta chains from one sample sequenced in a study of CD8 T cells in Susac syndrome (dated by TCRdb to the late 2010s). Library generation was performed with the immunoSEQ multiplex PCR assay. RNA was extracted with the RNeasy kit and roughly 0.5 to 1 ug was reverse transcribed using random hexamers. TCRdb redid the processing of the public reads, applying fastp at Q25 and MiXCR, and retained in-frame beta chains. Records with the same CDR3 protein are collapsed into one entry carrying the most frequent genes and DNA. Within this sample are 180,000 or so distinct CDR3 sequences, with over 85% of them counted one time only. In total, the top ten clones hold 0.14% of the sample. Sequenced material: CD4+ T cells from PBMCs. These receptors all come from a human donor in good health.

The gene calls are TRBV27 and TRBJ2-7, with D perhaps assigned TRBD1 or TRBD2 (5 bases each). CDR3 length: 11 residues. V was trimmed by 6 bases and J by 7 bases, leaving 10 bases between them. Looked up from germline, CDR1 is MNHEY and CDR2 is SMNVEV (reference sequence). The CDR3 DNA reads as TGTGCCAGCAGACAGAGGGGAGAGCAGTACTTC. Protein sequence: CASRQRGEQYF.

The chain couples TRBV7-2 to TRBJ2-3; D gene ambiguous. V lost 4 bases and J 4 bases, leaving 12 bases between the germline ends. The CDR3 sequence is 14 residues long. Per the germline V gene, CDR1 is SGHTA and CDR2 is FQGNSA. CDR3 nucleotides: TGTGCCAGCAGCTCCCGGACCAGGTCAGATACGCAGTATTTT. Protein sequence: CASSSRTRSDTQYF.

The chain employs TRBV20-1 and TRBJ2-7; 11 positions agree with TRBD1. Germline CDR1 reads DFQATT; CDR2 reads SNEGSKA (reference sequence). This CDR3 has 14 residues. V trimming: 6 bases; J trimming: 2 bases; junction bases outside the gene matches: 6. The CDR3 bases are TGCAGTGCAAGCTGGACAGGGGGCCCCTACGAGCAGTACTTC. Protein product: CSASWTGGPYEQYF.

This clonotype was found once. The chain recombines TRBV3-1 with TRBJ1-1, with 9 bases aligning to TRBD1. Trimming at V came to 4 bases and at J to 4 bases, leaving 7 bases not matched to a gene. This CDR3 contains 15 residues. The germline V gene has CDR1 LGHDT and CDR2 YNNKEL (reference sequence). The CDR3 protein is CASSLNRGRITEAFF. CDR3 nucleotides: TGTGCCAGCAGCCTTAACAGGGGGCGAATCACTGAAGCTTTCTTT.

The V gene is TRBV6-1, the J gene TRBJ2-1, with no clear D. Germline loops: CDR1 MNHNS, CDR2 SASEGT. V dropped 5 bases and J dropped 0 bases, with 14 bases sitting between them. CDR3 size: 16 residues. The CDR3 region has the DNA TGTGCCAGCAGTCGATCGACAAGCAGCTCCTACAATGAGCAGTTCTTC. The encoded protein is CASSRSTSSSYNEQFF.

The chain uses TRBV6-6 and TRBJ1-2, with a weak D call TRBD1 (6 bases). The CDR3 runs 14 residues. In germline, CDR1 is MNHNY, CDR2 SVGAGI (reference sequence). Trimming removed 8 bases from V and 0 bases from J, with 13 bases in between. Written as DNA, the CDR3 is TGTGCCAGCCGAAGACAGGCAACTAACTATGGCTACACCTTC. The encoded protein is CASRRQATNYGYTF.

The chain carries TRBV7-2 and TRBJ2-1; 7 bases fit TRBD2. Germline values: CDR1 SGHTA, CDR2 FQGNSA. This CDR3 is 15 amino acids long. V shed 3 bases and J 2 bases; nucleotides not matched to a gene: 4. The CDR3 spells CASSFQGGTYNEQFF. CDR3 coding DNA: TGTGCCAGCAGCTTTCAGGGAGGGACCTACAATGAGCAGTTCTTC. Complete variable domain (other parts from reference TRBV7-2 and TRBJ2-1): GAGVSQSPSNKVTEKGKDVELRCDPISGHTALYWYRQSLGQGLEFLIYFQGNSAPDKSGLPSDRFSAERTGGSVSTLTIQRTQQEDSAVYLCASSFQGGTYNEQFFGPGTRLTVL.

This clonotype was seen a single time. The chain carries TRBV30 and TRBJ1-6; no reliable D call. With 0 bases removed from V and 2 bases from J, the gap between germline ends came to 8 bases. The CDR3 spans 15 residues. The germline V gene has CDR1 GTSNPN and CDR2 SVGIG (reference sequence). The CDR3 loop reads CAWSVQGTYNSPLHF. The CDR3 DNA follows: TGTGCCTGGAGTGTACAAGGGACCTATAATTCACCCCTCCACTTT.

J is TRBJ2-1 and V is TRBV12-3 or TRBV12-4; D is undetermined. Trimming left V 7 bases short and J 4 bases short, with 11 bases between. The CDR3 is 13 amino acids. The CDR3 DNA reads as TGTGCCAGCAAGCCGGGCAAGTACAATGAGCAGTTCTTC. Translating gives CASKPGKYNEQFF.

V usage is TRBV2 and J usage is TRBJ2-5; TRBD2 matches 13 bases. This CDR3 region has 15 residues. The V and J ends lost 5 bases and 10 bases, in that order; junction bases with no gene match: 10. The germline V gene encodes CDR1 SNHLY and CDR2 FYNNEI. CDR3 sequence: CASSYTGTSGTLQYF. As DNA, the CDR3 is TGTGCCAGCAGTTATACCGGGACTAGCGGGACCCTCCAGTACTTC.

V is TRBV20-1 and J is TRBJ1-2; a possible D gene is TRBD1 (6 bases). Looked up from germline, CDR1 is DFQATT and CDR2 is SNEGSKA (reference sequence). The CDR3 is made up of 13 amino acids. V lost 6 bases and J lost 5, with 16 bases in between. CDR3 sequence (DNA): TGCAGTGCAAGGCAGGGGAGCGGATATGGCTACACCTTC. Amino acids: CSARQGSGYGYTF.

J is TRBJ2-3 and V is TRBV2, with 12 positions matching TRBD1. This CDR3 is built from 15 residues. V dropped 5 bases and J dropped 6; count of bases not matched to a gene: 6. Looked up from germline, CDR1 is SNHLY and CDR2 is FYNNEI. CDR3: CASSRDRGRMDTQYF. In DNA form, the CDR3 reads TGTGCCAGCAGTCGGGACAGGGGGCGCATGGATACGCAGTATTTT.

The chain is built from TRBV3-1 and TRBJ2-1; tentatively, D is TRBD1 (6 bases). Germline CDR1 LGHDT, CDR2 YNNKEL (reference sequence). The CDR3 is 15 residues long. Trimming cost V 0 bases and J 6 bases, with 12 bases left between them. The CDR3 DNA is TGTGCCAGCAGCCAAGAAACAGGGTTTCGCAATGAGCAGTTCTTC. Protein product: CASSQETGFRNEQFF.

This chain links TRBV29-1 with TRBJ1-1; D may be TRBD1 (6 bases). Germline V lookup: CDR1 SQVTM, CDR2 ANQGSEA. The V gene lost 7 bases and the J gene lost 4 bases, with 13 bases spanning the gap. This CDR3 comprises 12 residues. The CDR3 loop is CSGGVGGTEAFF. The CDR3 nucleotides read TGCAGCGGTGGAGTAGGGGGCACTGAAGCTTTCTTT.

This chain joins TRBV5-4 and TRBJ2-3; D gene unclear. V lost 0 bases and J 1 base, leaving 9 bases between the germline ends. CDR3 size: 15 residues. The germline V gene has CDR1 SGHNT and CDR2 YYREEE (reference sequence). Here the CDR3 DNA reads TGTGCCAGCAGCTTGGCTGAAAGGGGCACAGATACGCAGTATTTT. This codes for CASSLAERGTDTQYF. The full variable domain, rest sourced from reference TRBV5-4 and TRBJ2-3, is ETGVTQSPTHLIKTRGQQVTLRCSSQSGHNTVSWYQQALGQGPQFIFQYYREEENGRGNFPPRFSGLQFPNYSSELNVNALELDDSALYLCASSLAERGTDTQYFGPGTRLTVL.

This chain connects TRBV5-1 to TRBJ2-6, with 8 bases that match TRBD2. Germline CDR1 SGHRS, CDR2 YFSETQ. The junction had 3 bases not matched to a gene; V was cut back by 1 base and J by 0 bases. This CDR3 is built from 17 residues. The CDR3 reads CASSLLAGDSGANVLTF. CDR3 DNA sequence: TGCGCCAGCAGCTTGCTAGCGGGCGACTCTGGGGCCAACGTCCTGACTTTC.

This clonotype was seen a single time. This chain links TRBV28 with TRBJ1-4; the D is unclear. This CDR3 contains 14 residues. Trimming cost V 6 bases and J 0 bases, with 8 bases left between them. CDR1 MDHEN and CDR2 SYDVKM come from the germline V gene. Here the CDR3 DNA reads TGTGCCAGCAGCCCACAGTCAACTAATGAAAAACTGTTTTTT. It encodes CASSPQSTNEKLFF.

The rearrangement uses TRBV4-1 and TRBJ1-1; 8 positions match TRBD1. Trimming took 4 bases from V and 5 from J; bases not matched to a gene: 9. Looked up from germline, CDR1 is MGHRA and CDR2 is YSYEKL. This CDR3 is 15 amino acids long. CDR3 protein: CASSRLGTGRTEAFF. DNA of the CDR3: TGCGCCAGCAGCCGACTTGGGACAGGTCGGACTGAAGCTTTCTTT.

DNA of the CDR3: TGCAGTGCTAGAGGGACAGGGAGGGACGAGCAGTACTTC. Translated, it gives CSARGTGRDEQYF. This chain uses TRBV20-1 with TRBJ2-7; maybe TRBD1 (8 bases). Trimming stripped 1 base from V and 5 bases from J, with 12 bases between. There are 13 residues in the CDR3. Per germline, CDR1 DFQATT and CDR2 SNEGSKA (reference sequence).

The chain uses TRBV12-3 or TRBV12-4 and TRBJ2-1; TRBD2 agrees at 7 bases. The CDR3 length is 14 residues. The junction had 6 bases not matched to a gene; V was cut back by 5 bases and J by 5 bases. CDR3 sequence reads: CASSPWGGHNEQFF. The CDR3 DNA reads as TGTGCCAGCAGTCCCTGGGGGGGTCACAATGAGCAGTTCTTC.

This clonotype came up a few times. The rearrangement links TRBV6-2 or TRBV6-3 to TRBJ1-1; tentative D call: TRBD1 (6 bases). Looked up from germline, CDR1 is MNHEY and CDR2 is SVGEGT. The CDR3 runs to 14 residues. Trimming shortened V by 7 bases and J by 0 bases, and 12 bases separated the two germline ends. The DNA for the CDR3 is TGTGCCAGCACCGCCTCAGGGGTGAACACTGAAGCTTTCTTT. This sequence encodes CASTASGVNTEAFF.

CDR3 amino acids: CASSQETYSNEQFF. Written as DNA, the CDR3 is TGCGCCAGCAGCCAAGAAACCTATTCTAATGAGCAGTTCTTC. The chain recombines TRBV4-3 with TRBJ2-1; D is ambiguous. The CDR3 is 14 residues long. The V gene's germline CDR1 is LGHNA and CDR2 YSLEER. Trimming removed 0 bases at V and 7 bases at J, with 10 bases between.

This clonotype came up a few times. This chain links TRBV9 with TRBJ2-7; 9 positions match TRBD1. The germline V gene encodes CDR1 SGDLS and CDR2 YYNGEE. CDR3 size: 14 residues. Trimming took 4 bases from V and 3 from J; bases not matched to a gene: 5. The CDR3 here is CASSLGQGLYEQYF. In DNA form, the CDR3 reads TGTGCCAGCAGCTTGGGACAGGGTCTCTACGAGCAGTACTTC.

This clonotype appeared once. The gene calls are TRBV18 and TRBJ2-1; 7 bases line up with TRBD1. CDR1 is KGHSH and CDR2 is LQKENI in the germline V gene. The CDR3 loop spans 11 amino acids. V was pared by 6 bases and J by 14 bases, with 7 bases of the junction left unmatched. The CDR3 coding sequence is TGTGCCAGCTCGCTCGACAGGGATAAGTTCTTC. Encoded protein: CASSLDRDKFF. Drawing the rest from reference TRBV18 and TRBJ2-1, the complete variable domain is NAGVMQNPRHLVRRRGQEARLRCSPMKGHSHVYWYRQLPEEGLKFMVYLQKENIIDESGMPKERFSAEFPKEGPSILRIQQVVRGDSAAYFCASSLDRDKFFGPGTRLTVL.

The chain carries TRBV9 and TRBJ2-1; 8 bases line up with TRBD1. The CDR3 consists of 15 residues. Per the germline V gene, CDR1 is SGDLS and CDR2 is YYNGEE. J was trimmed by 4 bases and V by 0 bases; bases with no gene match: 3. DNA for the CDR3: TGTGCCAGCAGCGTAGGCAGGGGGCTTTACAATGAGCAGTTCTTC. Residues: CASSVGRGLYNEQFF.

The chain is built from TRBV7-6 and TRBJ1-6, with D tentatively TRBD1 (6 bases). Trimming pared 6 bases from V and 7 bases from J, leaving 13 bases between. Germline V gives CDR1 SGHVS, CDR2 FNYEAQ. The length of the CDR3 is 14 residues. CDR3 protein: CASSFGRGNSPLHF. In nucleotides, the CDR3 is TGTGCCAGCAGTTTTGGCAGGGGAAATTCACCCCTCCACTTT.

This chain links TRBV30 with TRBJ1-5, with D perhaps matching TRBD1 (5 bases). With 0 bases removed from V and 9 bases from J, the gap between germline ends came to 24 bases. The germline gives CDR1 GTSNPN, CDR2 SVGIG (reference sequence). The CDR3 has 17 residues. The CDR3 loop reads CAWSVLSTAGLSGPQHF. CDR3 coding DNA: TGTGCCTGGAGTGTACTGTCGACAGCCGGATTATCTGGGCCCCAGCATTTT.

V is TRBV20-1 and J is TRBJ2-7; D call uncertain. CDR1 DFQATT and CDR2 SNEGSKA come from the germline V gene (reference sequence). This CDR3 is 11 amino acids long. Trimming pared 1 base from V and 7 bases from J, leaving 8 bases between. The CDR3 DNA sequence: TGCAGTGCTAGAGTGTGGGGTGAGCAGTACTTC. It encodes CSARVWGEQYF.

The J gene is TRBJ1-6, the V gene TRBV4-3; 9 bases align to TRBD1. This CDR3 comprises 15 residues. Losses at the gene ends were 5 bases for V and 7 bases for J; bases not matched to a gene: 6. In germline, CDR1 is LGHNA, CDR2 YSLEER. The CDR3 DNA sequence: TGCGCCAGCAGCTATCGGACAGGGGAAAATTCACCCCTCCACTTT. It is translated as CASSYRTGENSPLHF.

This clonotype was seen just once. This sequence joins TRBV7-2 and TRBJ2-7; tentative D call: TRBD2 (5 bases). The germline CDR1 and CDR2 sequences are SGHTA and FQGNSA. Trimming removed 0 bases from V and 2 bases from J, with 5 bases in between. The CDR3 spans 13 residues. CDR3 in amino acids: CASSLATTYEQYF. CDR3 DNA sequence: TGTGCCAGCAGCTTAGCGACTACCTACGAGCAGTACTTC.